The 21 T cell receptor beta chains below come from one sample, sequenced in a study of cytomegalovirus exposure and HLA in healthy donors. Primers: 60 Vbeta forward and 13 Jbeta reverse. Assay: immunoSEQ multiplex PCR; the TCRdb copy retains only in-frame clones and omits some. The repertoire holds approximately 100,000 clones, with about 80% as singletons. Specimen: PBMCs. Receptors were obtained from a man aged 55 to 70 in good health and CMV-seropositive.

The rearrangement uses TRBV27 and TRBJ1-3, with D maybe TRBD1 (5 bases). V was cut by 5 bases and J by 1 base, with 15 bases left in between. The germline V gene encodes CDR1 MNHEY and CDR2 SMNVEV (reference sequence). There are 16 residues in the CDR3. The CDR3, as DNA: TGTGCCAGCAGTACCCGCAGGGATGGGTCTGGAAACACCATATATTTT. Residues: CASSTRRDGSGNTIYF.

The gene calls are TRBV7-8 and TRBJ2-5, with a possible D match to TRBD2 (5 bases). CDR3 size: 11 residues. Deletions cut 10 bases from V and 4 bases from J, with 10 bases between. Germline assignment: CDR1 SGHVS and CDR2 FQNEAQ. The CDR3 bases are TGTGCCATCTCTGAGGGAGAGACCCAGTACTTC. It translates to CAISEGETQYF.

This chain joins TRBV9 and TRBJ1-1; TRBD1 aligns across 8 bases. There are 14 residues in the CDR3. The germline V gene has CDR1 SGDLS and CDR2 YYNGEE. Trimming cost V 4 bases and J 5 bases; bases outside gene matches: 7. DNA of the CDR3: TGTGCCAGCAGCTCAAGCGACAGGGGAACTGAAGCTTTCTTT. This encodes CASSSSDRGTEAFF. The whole variable domain, filled in from reference TRBV9 and TRBJ1-1, reads DSGVTQTPKHLITATGQRVTLRCSPRSGDLSVYWYQQSLDQGLQFLIQYYNGEERAKGNILERFSAQQFPDLHSELNLSSLELGDSALYFCASSSSDRGTEAFFGQGTRLTVV.

The chain employs TRBV7-9 and TRBJ2-7; 10 nucleotides match TRBD1. Unmatched junction bases numbered 4, after V lost 2 bases and J lost 6 bases. CDR3 length equals 14 residues. The germline gives CDR1 SEHNR, CDR2 FQNEAQ (reference sequence). For the CDR3, the DNA is TGTGCCAGCAGCTTAACCGGGACAGGGGTCGAGCAGTACTTC. Its translation is CASSLTGTGVEQYF.

This chain links TRBV5-4 with TRBJ2-2; 7 bases align to TRBD2. Germline CDR1 and CDR2: SGHNT and YYREEE (reference sequence). The CDR3 is 16 amino acids. The junction had 14 bases not matched to a gene; V was cut back by 10 bases and J by 2 bases. CDR3: CALTGGSWGNTGELFF. CDR3 DNA sequence: TGTGCCCTCACGGGGGGTAGTTGGGGCAACACCGGGGAGCTGTTTTTT.

Details on this clone: The junction shows a germline mismatch at one end, possibly a read error. The chain has TRBV7-7 and TRBJ2-5; TRBD2 matches at 7 bases. Germline values: CDR1 SSHAT, CDR2 FNYEAQ (reference sequence). CDR3 length: 13 amino acids. CDR3 loop: CASSLRGKETQYF. The CDR3 nucleotides are TGTGCTAGCAGCTTGCGGGGGAAAGAGACCCAGTACTTC.

This clone was detected a few times. The chain couples TRBV6-5 to TRBJ2-7; 7 bases line up with TRBD1. V was pared by 6 bases and J by 5 bases, with 10 bases of the junction left unmatched. Germline V gene data show CDR1 as MNHEY and CDR2 as SVGAGI. There are 14 residues in the CDR3. The CDR3 coding sequence is TGTGCCAGCAGCAGGCTAGGGGGCTTCGACGAGCAGTACTTC. It specifies CASSRLGGFDEQYF.

This chain joins TRBV6-1 and TRBJ2-1; 12 bases are a match to TRBD2. Germline V gene lookup returns CDR1 MNHNS and CDR2 SASEGT. V was pared by 5 bases and J by 8 bases, with 7 bases of the junction left unmatched. The CDR3 sequence is 15 residues long. The CDR3 loop reads CASSSSGGAFDEQFF. In nucleotides, the CDR3 is TGTGCCAGCAGTTCTAGCGGGGGGGCTTTTGATGAGCAGTTCTTC.

V is TRBV11-2 and J is TRBJ2-7; D perhaps matches TRBD2 (6 bases). Germline CDR1 is SGHAT and CDR2 is FQNNGV. The CDR3 is 15 amino acids. V was pared by 2 bases and J by 0 bases, with 11 bases between. CDR3 DNA sequence: TGTGCCAGCAGCTTAAATGCGGGGCCCTCCTACGAGCAGTACTTC. This translates into CASSLNAGPSYEQYF.

V usage is TRBV28 and J usage is TRBJ2-7; 10 nucleotides align to TRBD1. This CDR3 is built from 14 residues. V dropped 7 bases and J dropped 6; count of bases not matched to a gene: 9. Germline V gives CDR1 MDHEN, CDR2 SYDVKM. This chain's CDR3 is CASNTPGQGFEQYF. The CDR3 DNA sequence: TGTGCCAGCAACACACCGGGACAGGGGTTCGAGCAGTACTTC.

This clone was seen only once. The chain is built from TRBV5-4 and TRBJ2-7; a weak D match, TRBD2 (6 bases). Trimming took 4 bases from V and 3 from J, leaving 14 bases between them. This CDR3 spans 14 amino acids. Germline V gene lookup returns CDR1 SGHNT and CDR2 YYREEE (reference sequence). CDR3 DNA: TGTGCCAGCAGCGCGGACGGGAGTGTCTACGAGCAGTACTTC. It yields the protein CASSADGSVYEQYF.

This clone has just one count. The chain carries TRBV5-1 and TRBJ2-7, with 10 bases that match TRBD2. The CDR3 consists of 14 residues. The J segment lost 4 bases and the V segment lost 3 bases, leaving 4 bases of the junction unmatched. From germline, CDR1 is SGHRS and CDR2 YFSETQ. The CDR3 loop reads CASSYGTSDYEQYF. DNA for the CDR3: TGCGCCAGCAGCTACGGGACTAGCGATTACGAGCAGTACTTC.

This chain uses TRBV10-3 with TRBJ2-3, with 7 nucleotides matching TRBD2. Germline CDR1 and CDR2: ENHRY and SYGVKD. Trimming took 2 bases from V and 2 from J; bases not matched to a gene: 7. This CDR3 is built from 16 residues. CDR3 loop: CAISEPRAGSTDTQYF. CDR3 coding DNA: TGTGCCATCAGTGAGCCGAGAGCGGGGTCCACAGATACGCAGTATTTT.

In DNA form, the CDR3 reads TGTGCCAGCAGCCCCGGGATTTTGGGGAACAATCAGCCCCAGCATTTT. It encodes CASSPGILGNNQPQHF. The gene calls are TRBV7-9 and TRBJ1-5; D is unclear. Per the germline V gene, CDR1 is SEHNR and CDR2 is FQNEAQ (reference sequence). V lost 5 bases and J lost 3, with 17 bases in between. The CDR3 spans 16 residues.

On this clone itself: One end of the junction fails to match germline, which may point to a read error. V is TRBV4-2 and J is TRBJ1-5; no clear D. The CDR3 length is 16 residues. Germline assignment: CDR1 LGHNA and CDR2 YNFKEQ. CDR3 region: CASSQDTVNSNQPQHF. The CDR3 region has the DNA TGTGCCAGCAGTCAAGACACGGTGAATAGCAATCAGCCCCAGCATTTT.

The chain employs TRBV30 and TRBJ2-3; 11 nucleotides align to TRBD2. Per germline, CDR1 GTSNPN and CDR2 SVGIG (reference sequence). After removal of 1 base from V and 8 bases from J, the junction contained 8 bases not matched to a gene. The CDR3 has 15 amino acids. CDR3 residues: CAWSATSGGRSTQYF. For the CDR3, the DNA is TGTGCCTGGAGTGCTACTAGCGGGGGCAGAAGTACGCAGTATTTT.

In this sample, this clone turned up many times. The V call is TRBV7-3, the J call TRBJ2-3; 9 bases map to TRBD2. CDR3 size: 16 residues. In germline, CDR1 is SGHTA, CDR2 FQGTGA. Trimming removed 2 bases from V and 1 base from J; junction bases left unmatched: 4. This CDR3 is CASSLEAGGRTDTQYF. In nucleotides, the CDR3 is TGTGCCAGCAGCTTAGAAGCGGGGGGCCGCACAGATACGCAGTATTTT. The full variable domain, completed using reference TRBV7-3 and TRBJ2-3, is GAGVSQTPSNKVTEKGKYVELRCDPISGHTALYWYRQSLGQGPEFLIYFQGTGAADDSGLPNDRFFAVRPEGSVSTLKIQRTERGDSAVYLCASSLEAGGRTDTQYFGPGTRLTVL.

A word on this clone: Relative to the germline gene, one junction end is altered; a read error may explain this. The rearrangement joins TRBV7-7 to TRBJ2-5; D perhaps matches TRBD1 (6 bases). The CDR3 spans 16 residues. Per germline, CDR1 SSHAT and CDR2 FNYEAQ (reference sequence). The CDR3 bases are TGTGCTAGCAGCTTAGGTCAGGGGTTAGCCGCCGAGACCCAGTACTTC. Its translation: CASSLGQGLAAETQYF.

The chain recombines TRBV18 with TRBJ1-5, with D unresolved. CDR1 is KGHSH, CDR2 LQKENI, per germline. V was pared by 2 bases and J by 6 bases, with 14 bases between. The CDR3 is 15 amino acids. CDR3 protein: CASSPGSVRGQPQHF. CDR3 in DNA: TGTGCCAGCTCACCAGGTAGCGTACGGGGTCAGCCCCAGCATTTT.

The rearrangement joins TRBV29-1 to TRBJ2-4, with D uncertain. This CDR3 comprises 13 residues. Germline V lookup: CDR1 SQVTM, CDR2 ANQGSEA. The V and J ends lost 7 bases and 0 bases respectively, with 10 bases between them. CDR3 sequence reads: CSAAVIAKNIQYF. Here the CDR3 DNA reads TGCAGCGCCGCGGTGATAGCCAAAAACATTCAGTACTTC.

The chain employs TRBV9 and TRBJ2-6; 7 bases map to TRBD1. Trimming at V came to 3 bases and at J to 2 bases, leaving 5 bases not matched to a gene. The germline V gene has CDR1 SGDLS and CDR2 YYNGEE. The CDR3 runs 16 residues. Here the CDR3 DNA reads TGTGCCAGCAGCGGACAGGGTATAACTGGGGCCAACGTCCTGACTTTC. Its translation is CASSGQGITGANVLTF.